Sequencing of this TCR beta chain was carried out in a study of T and B cells in COVID-19 patients. At the level of the study: COVID-19 patients gave peripheral blood either during active infection or after recovery. Most recovered patients had mild to moderate COVID-19 treated as outpatients. Active-infection patients were older, median 67 years, than recovered patients, median around 34 years.

Study-wide findings and caveats: There were 2,000 to 3,000 TCR clusters exclusive to the recovered cohort, a few dozen with low generation probability.

This clonotype was counted a few times. What it binds is unknown. This CDR3 is 20 amino acids long. V lost 4 bases and J lost 2, with 27 bases in between. Blood genomic DNA input for TRB amplification was about 250-500 ng. TRB rearrangements were amplified by multiplex PCR with BIOMED2 TRB-A/B primers. TCRdb recomputed calls from the multiplex PCR reads with MiXCR, one row per CDR3 protein. The data hold 22,000 or so distinct CDR3 sequences, with roughly 27% observed a single time. Sample: blood. The receptor was derived from a human donor who had recovered from COVID-19. This sequence joins TRBV12-3 or TRBV12-4 and TRBJ2-1; TRBD1 is a possible D gene (8 bases). The CDR3: CASSSTGDRRFSGPYNEQFF. CDR3 in DNA: TGTGCCAGCAGTTCTACGGGGGACAGGAGATTTAGCGGGCCCTACAATGAGCAGTTCTTC.